This T cell receptor beta chain was captured by sequencing in a study of cytomegalovirus exposure and HLA in healthy donors. Study-level points and caveats: Productive status was seen about 90% or about 30% of the time for most TCR beta V segments in an earlier analysis. Reportedly, TCR beta sequences accurately predicted HLA-A and HLA-B alleles in most subjects. Some highly shared sequence variants likely arose as a pipeline artifact.

Germline-derived CDR1 and CDR2 are SGHDT and YYEEEE. J was trimmed by 2 bases and V by 4 bases; bases with no gene match: 10. The CDR3 totals 16 residues. A remark on this clone: Its antigen remains unidentified.

Primers for the PCR totalled 60 Vbeta and 13 Jbeta. Method: immunoSEQ multiplex PCR; TCRdb's copy keeps in-frame clones and lacks some. The sample consists of some 120,000 clones, 81% of them appearing once. The chain recombines TRBV5-6 with TRBJ1-2; 8 bases map to TRBD1. The receptor was isolated from a man aged 18 to 35 in good health and CMV-seronegative. Sequences were obtained from PBMCs. The CDR3 protein is CASSPWGGQGNYGYTF. The CDR3 nucleotides read TGTGCCAGCAGCCCCTGGGGTGGACAGGGAAACTATGGCTACACCTTC.